These 18 T cell receptor beta chains were sequenced from one sample in a study of blood T cell repertoires in COVID-19. Profiled with immunoSEQ multiplex PCR; TCRdb holds only in-frame clones, not every one. The top ten hold about 6.9% of the sample, which has around 70,000 clones, roughly 82% seen once. Source material: peripheral blood. The receptors originated from a man aged 55 to 69 with acute or convalescent COVID-19.

The chain combines TRBV24-1 with TRBJ1-3; weak D call: TRBD1 (5 bases). The germline V gene has CDR1 KGHDR and CDR2 SFDVKD. Between the trimmed V and J ends, which lost 3 bases and 2 bases, there was a span of 7 bases. The CDR3 has 14 amino acids. CDR3 amino acids: CATSDPGTGNTIYF. The CDR3 DNA follows: TGTGCCACCAGTGATCCAGGGACTGGAAACACCATATATTTT.

The chain joins TRBV5-8 to TRBJ1-4; D possibly corresponds to TRBD1 (5 bases). Germline loops: CDR1 SGHTS, CDR2 YDEGEE. V gave up 4 bases and J gave up 5 bases, with 18 bases separating them. CDR3 size: 16 residues. CDR3 loop: CASSPGTSGFNEKLFF. CDR3 DNA: TGTGCCAGCAGCCCAGGGACTTCAGGTTTCAATGAAAAACTGTTTTTT.

In its sample, this clone was seen a few times. The chain recombines TRBV6-5 with TRBJ1-4; D is possibly TRBD1 (5 bases). Germline values: CDR1 MNHEY, CDR2 SVGAGI. Trimming took 5 bases from V and 7 from J, leaving 14 bases between them. The CDR3 contains 14 residues. This CDR3 is CASSTGLRGEKLFF. The CDR3, as DNA: TGTGCCAGCAGTACAGGACTACGAGGTGAAAAACTGTTTTTT.

This chain connects TRBV5-4 to TRBJ2-3; a possible D gene is TRBD1 (5 bases). The V end was cut by 3 bases, the J end by 6 bases, with 11 bases between. This CDR3 spans 13 amino acids. Germline V lookup: CDR1 SGHNT, CDR2 YYREEE (reference sequence). CDR3 in amino acids: CASSSVGVDTQYF. The CDR3 nucleotides read TGTGCCAGCAGCTCCGTAGGGGTGGATACGCAGTATTTT.

V usage is TRBV19 and J usage is TRBJ1-1; D ambiguous. Trimming pared 5 bases from V and 7 bases from J, leaving 8 bases between. The CDR3 length is 11 residues. CDR1 is LNHDA and CDR2 is SQIVND in the germline V gene (reference sequence). CDR3 nucleotide sequence: TGTGCCAGTAGTCTGCAGATTGAAGCTTTCTTT. This sequence encodes CASSLQIEAFF. The whole variable domain, remainder taken from reference TRBV19 and TRBJ1-1, is DGGITQSPKYLFRKEGQNVTLSCEQNLNHDAMYWYRQDPGQGLRLIYYSQIVNDFQKGDIAEGYSVSREKKESFPLTVTSAQKNPTAFYLCASSLQIEAFFGQGTRLTVV.

The rearrangement links TRBV7-2 to TRBJ2-5; 7 nucleotides line up with TRBD2. This CDR3 comprises 13 residues. Trimming cost V 4 bases and J 5 bases; bases outside gene matches: 4. From germline, CDR1 is SGHTA and CDR2 FQGNSA. The DNA for the CDR3 is TGTGCCAGCAGCTCGACTAGCCGGGAGACCCAGTACTTC. Amino acid sequence: CASSSTSRETQYF.

The V gene is TRBV27, the J gene TRBJ2-3, with D tentatively TRBD2 (5 bases). CDR1 and CDR2 from the germline V gene are MNHEY and SMNVEV (reference sequence). This CDR3 comprises 14 residues. Trimming took 7 bases from V and 2 from J, leaving 13 bases between them. CDR3 sequence reads: CASNPGSFTDTQYF. Here the CDR3 DNA reads TGTGCCAGCAACCCGGGGTCTTTCACAGATACGCAGTATTTT.

The chain has TRBV3-1 (or the pseudogene TRBV3-2) and TRBJ1-2, with TRBD1 matching over 7 bases. The ends lost 2 bases at V and 3 bases at J; junction bases unmatched: 6. This CDR3 is built from 15 residues. Germline V gene lookup returns CDR1 LGHDT and CDR2 YNNKEL (reference sequence). The CDR3 sequence: CASSQFPGGDYGYTF. As DNA, the CDR3 is TGTGCCAGCAGCCAATTTCCAGGGGGTGACTATGGCTACACCTTC.

This chain's CDR3 is CASSIQGALTQYF. As DNA, the CDR3 is TGTGCCAGCAGTATACAGGGGGCCTTGACCCAGTACTTC. The J gene is TRBJ2-5, the V gene TRBV25-1; 9 nucleotides line up with TRBD1. Germline V lookup: CDR1 MGHDK, CDR2 SYGVNS. V lost 5 bases and J lost 7; bases outside the gene matches: 5. CDR3 length: 13 amino acids.

This sequence joins TRBV5-4 and TRBJ2-2, with D maybe TRBD1 (6 bases). V lost 3 bases to trimming and J lost 1 base, with 10 bases between them. The CDR3 has 15 amino acids. CDR1 is SGHNT, CDR2 YYREEE, per germline (reference sequence). CDR3 nucleotide sequence: TGTGCCAGCAGCTGGCAGGGGCGGAACACCGGGGAGCTGTTTTTT. It codes for CASSWQGRNTGELFF.

This rearrangement joins TRBV9 to TRBJ1-2, with a possible D match to TRBD1 (5 bases). Germline CDR1 is SGDLS and CDR2 is YYNGEE. This CDR3 comprises 14 residues. The germline V and J ends were trimmed by 6 bases and 0 bases, with 12 bases remaining between them. CDR3 sequence: CASTRQTPNYGYTF. CDR3 coding DNA: TGTGCCAGCACGCGACAGACACCTAACTATGGCTACACCTTC.

This clone was counted only a few times. CDR3 DNA sequence: TGTGCCAGCAGCCAAGAGAGTGACAGGGGTTACAATCAGCCCCAGCATTTT. Its translation is CASSQESDRGYNQPQHF. This sequence joins TRBV4-2 and TRBJ1-5, with TRBD1 identical over 8 bases. This CDR3 has 17 residues. Trimming took 0 bases from V and 3 from J; bases not matched to a gene: 7. Germline V gene lookup returns CDR1 LGHNA and CDR2 YNFKEQ.

V and J are TRBV19 and TRBJ2-1, with TRBD2 identical over 14 bases. Germline CDR1 reads LNHDA; CDR2 reads SQIVND (reference sequence). The CDR3 has 17 amino acids. V dropped 4 bases and J dropped 8; count of bases not matched to a gene: 10. CDR3 in amino acids: CASSTLLGTSGGHEQFF. The CDR3 DNA follows: TGTGCCAGTAGTACCCTACTCGGGACTAGCGGGGGCCATGAGCAGTTCTTC. Variable domain in full (rest from reference TRBV19 and TRBJ2-1): DGGITQSPKYLFRKEGQNVTLSCEQNLNHDAMYWYRQDPGQGLRLIYYSQIVNDFQKGDIAEGYSVSREKKESFPLTVTSAQKNPTAFYLCASSTLLGTSGGHEQFFGPGTRLTVL.

This clone was detected only a few times. V is TRBV5-6 and J is TRBJ1-2; D remains ambiguous. The germline V gene has CDR1 SGHDT and CDR2 YYEEEE. CDR3 size: 15 residues. V lost 1 base and J lost 5, with 15 bases in between. Here the CDR3 DNA reads TGTGCCAGCAGCTTGCTCCTGGTGAAGCCATATGGCTACACCTTC. This sequence encodes CASSLLLVKPYGYTF.

This clone has a handful of counts. This chain connects TRBV7-8 to TRBJ2-5; tentatively, D is TRBD2 (5 bases). The CDR3 has 14 amino acids. Between the trimmed V and J ends, which lost 5 bases and 5 bases, there was a span of 15 bases. CDR1 is SGHVS and CDR2 is FQNEAQ in the germline V gene. Here the CDR3 DNA reads TGTGCCAGCAGCCCCGTCGGGGTCGGGGAGACCCAGTACTTC. The encoded protein is CASSPVGVGETQYF.

The CDR3 is CASSLGSFGGDHNEQFF. The CDR3, as DNA: TGTGCCAGCAGCTTAGGGAGTTTTGGGGGGGACCACAATGAGCAGTTCTTC. The genes are TRBV7-6 and TRBJ2-1, with TRBD2 matching over 7 bases. This CDR3 contains 17 residues. With V trimmed by 1 base and J by 5 bases, 11 bases remained unmatched. Per the germline V gene, CDR1 is SGHVS and CDR2 is FNYEAQ.

The chain is built from TRBV27 and TRBJ1-5, with TRBD1 matching 9 bases. There are 16 residues in the CDR3. Germline CDR1 reads MNHEY; CDR2 reads SMNVEV (reference sequence). With V trimmed by 5 bases and J by 4 bases, 9 bases remained unmatched. The CDR3 loop reads CASSPWVGQGNQPQHF. CDR3 DNA sequence: TGTGCCAGCAGTCCGTGGGTTGGACAGGGGAATCAGCCCCAGCATTTT.

This clone was observed once. The chain combines TRBV28 with TRBJ1-4, with a weak D call TRBD1 (6 bases). The CDR3 length is 14 residues. Per the germline V gene, CDR1 is MDHEN and CDR2 is SYDVKM. V was trimmed by 6 bases and J by 7 bases, leaving 15 bases between them. In DNA, the CDR3 is TGTGCCAGCAGAACAGGGCGGTTCGGTGAAAAACTGTTTTTT. It translates to CASRTGRFGEKLFF.